The 9 T cell receptor beta chains below all came from one sample that was sequenced in a study of CD8+CD57+ T cells in acquired aplastic anemia. Both TCR beta VDJ combination and CDR3 sequence profiling were carried out. Genomic DNA was the template for this profiling. A single record per CDR3 protein comes from TCRdb applying MiXCR to the reads. Counted here are under 150,000 distinct CDR3 sequences, about 40% occurring once; the ten biggest clones make up 8% to 8.5%. Sequencing used sorted CD4+, CD8+, or CD8+CD57+ T cells (not recorded which) from PBMCs. These receptors originate from a human donor in good health, serving as a control.

In this sample, this clonotype turned up many times. V gene TRBV7-2 combines with J gene TRBJ2-2; D remains unclear. This CDR3 contains 14 residues. The V gene lost 7 bases and the J gene lost 1 base, with 10 bases spanning the gap. Looked up from germline, CDR1 is SGHTA and CDR2 is FQGNSA. The DNA of the CDR3 is TGTGCCAGCATGTCAAGGGAGAACACCGGGGAGCTGTTTTTT. Its translation: CASMSRENTGELFF.

This clonotype was counted ten times or more. This chain connects TRBV3-1 to TRBJ1-2; TRBD1 aligns across 7 bases. J lost 8 bases, V lost 7 bases, and 7 bases had no gene match. Looked up from germline, CDR1 is LGHDT and CDR2 is YNNKEL (reference sequence). The CDR3 extends over 12 amino acids. The chain's CDR3 is CASTFQGEGYTF. In DNA form, the CDR3 reads TGTGCCAGCACCTTTCAGGGGGAAGGCTACACCTTC.

This clonotype was recorded a few times. The chain employs TRBV3-1 and TRBJ1-1; no clear D. CDR3 length: 14 amino acids. Germline lookup yields CDR1 LGHDT and CDR2 YNNKEL (reference sequence). The V end lost 1 base, the J end lost 1 base, and 7 bases lay between the germline ends. The chain's CDR3 is CASSQVVGNTEAFF. CDR3 coding DNA: TGTGCCAGCAGCCAAGTTGTGGGGAACACTGAAGCTTTCTTT.

This clonotype has ten or more counts. The genes are TRBV2 and TRBJ1-4, with a weak D call TRBD1 (5 bases). The V end was cut by 6 bases, the J end by 1 base, with 6 bases between. This CDR3 has 13 residues. The V gene's germline CDR1 is SNHLY and CDR2 FYNNEI. CDR3 sequence reads: CASRQETNEKLFF. The CDR3 nucleotides are TGTGCCAGCAGACAGGAAACTAATGAAAAACTGTTTTTT.

This clonotype was seen many times. The genes are TRBV30 and TRBJ2-5, with D perhaps given as TRBD1 or TRBD2 (5 bases each). V dropped 5 bases and J dropped 5 bases, with 21 bases sitting between them. Germline loops: CDR1 GTSNPN, CDR2 SVGIG (reference sequence). This CDR3 is 15 amino acids long. In DNA form, the CDR3 reads TGTGCCTGGGAAGGGACCACCCAGGCCTTCGAGACCCAGTACTTC. This encodes CAWEGTTQAFETQYF.

This chain joins TRBV9 and TRBJ2-1; the D is unclear. The CDR3 covers 11 residues. Looked up from germline, CDR1 is SGDLS and CDR2 is YYNGEE. Trimming removed 2 bases from V and 7 bases from J, with 4 bases in between. The CDR3 region has the DNA TGTGCCAGCAGCGTTATGAATGAGCAGTTCTTC. Protein sequence: CASSVMNEQFF.

Worth noting for this clonotype: A read error may explain this, as a much larger clone is one base away. The genes are TRBV2 and TRBJ2-2; maybe TRBD2 (5 bases). This CDR3 has 14 residues. Germline loops: CDR1 SNHLY, CDR2 FYNNEI. V lost 5 bases, J lost 7 bases, and 14 bases lay in between. The CDR3 nucleotides read TGTGCCAGCAGTATGGCCGGGGTTGGCGGGGAGCTGTTTTTT. Translated, it gives CASSMAGVGGELFF.

This chain links TRBV2 with TRBJ1-6; unclear D gene. Germline values: CDR1 SNHLY, CDR2 FYNNEI. The germline V and J ends were trimmed by 3 bases and 7 bases, with 10 bases remaining between them. The CDR3 sequence is 14 residues long. CDR3 sequence reads: CASSDRLGNSPLHF. The CDR3 DNA reads as TGTGCCAGCAGTGATAGATTGGGAAATTCACCCCTCCACTTT.

This clonotype was recorded many times. The J gene is TRBJ1-5, the V gene TRBV4-2; no definite D call. The CDR3 totals 13 residues. CDR1 LGHNA and CDR2 YNFKEQ come from the germline V gene. V lost 0 bases, J lost 6 bases, and 6 bases lay in between. For the CDR3, the DNA is TGTGCCAGCAGCCAAGATGGGGTTCAGCCCCAGCATTTT. It encodes CASSQDGVQPQHF.